Listed here are 9 T cell receptor beta chains from one sample, sequenced in a study of beta chain features in type 1 diabetes (dated by TCRdb to the late 2010s). The library was prepared using the immunoSEQ multiplex PCR assay. All of the isolated RNA was reverse transcribed with the High Capacity cDNA Reverse Transcription Kit, so expressed TCRB transcripts were sequenced. Sourced from immuneACCESS, this table was stored by TCRdb with only in-frame sequences that have V and J called. A share of the clones is absent; for the studies checked, an unresolved V gene accounts for under half, and the remainder has no known explanation. The sample has 120,000 or so clones on record, about 17% of them singletons. The top ten constitute roughly 2.5% of the sample. What these receptors recognize is not known. What the authors observed across the whole study: Type 1 diabetes patients showed a moderate but significant shortening of TCRB CDR3 length in all four CD4+ subsets.

The sample comprised central memory CD4+ T cells from blood. The receptors shown here come from a young man with type 1 diabetes.

V gene TRBV29-1 combines with J gene TRBJ1-1; 7 bases are a match to TRBD1. Germline values: CDR1 SQVTM, CDR2 ANQGSEA. CDR3 length equals 15 residues. Trimming at V came to 6 bases and at J to 4 bases, leaving 14 bases not matched to a gene. The CDR3 nucleotides read TGCAGCGTCCCCGCTTGGGACAGAATTCGCACTGAAGCTTTCTTT. Protein sequence: CSVPAWDRIRTEAFF.

V usage is TRBV5-1 and J usage is TRBJ1-4, with 7 bases identical to TRBD1. The CDR3 runs 15 residues. The V gene's germline CDR1 is SGHRS and CDR2 YFSETQ. The V gene end was trimmed by 6 bases and the J gene end by 3 bases; junction bases not matched to a gene: 8. CDR3 sequence (DNA): TGCGCCAGCACAACAGGGGATTATGCTAATGAAAAACTGTTTTTT. It encodes CASTTGDYANEKLFF.

This clone was seen only once. The chain joins TRBV4-2 to TRBJ1-3; the D is unclear. CDR3 length: 12 residues. The germline V gene encodes CDR1 LGHNA and CDR2 YNFKEQ. Deletions cut 2 bases from V and 8 bases from J, with 7 bases between. In DNA form, the CDR3 reads TGTGCCAGCAGCCAACGTCAAGACACCATATATTTT. Its protein product is CASSQRQDTIYF.

Many counts were recorded for this clone. Other DNA sequences in the same sample also yield this CDR3. The chain carries TRBV9 and TRBJ2-2; 10 positions agree with TRBD2. Trimming removed 0 bases from V and 1 base from J; junction bases left unmatched: 0. This CDR3 is 16 amino acids long. Germline V gives CDR1 SGDLS, CDR2 YYNGEE. The CDR3: CASSVGTSGNTGELFF. The CDR3 region has the DNA TGTGCCAGCAGCGTAGGGACTAGCGGGAACACCGGGGAGCTGTTTTTT. Full variable domain (rest looked up from reference TRBV9 and TRBJ2-2): DSGVTQTPKHLITATGQRVTLRCSPRSGDLSVYWYQQSLDQGLQFLIQYYNGEERAKGNILERFSAQQFPDLHSELNLSSLELGDSALYFCASSVGTSGNTGELFFGEGSRLTVL.

This clone came up a few times. The genes are TRBV14 and TRBJ1-1; D gene ambiguous. Trimming took off 2 bases at V and 11 bases at J, with 9 bases between the two ends. The CDR3 totals 11 residues. Germline CDR1 reads SGHDN; CDR2 reads FVKESK. The DNA of the CDR3 is TGTGCCAGCAGCCAAATTGGTGACGCTTTCTTT. This codes for CASSQIGDAFF.

This chain joins TRBV2 and TRBJ2-7; 7 bases align to TRBD1. V lost 4 bases, J lost 0 bases, and 0 bases stayed unmatched. CDR1 is SNHLY, CDR2 FYNNEI, per germline. The CDR3 is 13 residues long. The CDR3 protein is CASSGDSSYEQYF. CDR3 bases: TGTGCCAGCAGTGGGGACAGCTCCTACGAGCAGTACTTC.

This clone turned up a few times. The chain combines TRBV30 with TRBJ1-5; TRBD1 agrees at 7 bases. V lost 1 base, J lost 5 bases, and 2 bases stayed unmatched. Germline CDR1 GTSNPN, CDR2 SVGIG (reference sequence). The CDR3 sequence is 13 residues long. The CDR3 protein is CAWSGGGDQPQHF. Here the CDR3 DNA reads TGTGCCTGGAGTGGAGGGGGCGATCAGCCCCAGCATTTT.

V gene TRBV29-1 combines with J gene TRBJ1-4; D uncertain. The V gene lost 3 bases and the J gene lost 6 bases, with 5 bases spanning the gap. Germline V gene sequence: CDR1 SQVTM, CDR2 ANQGSEA. This CDR3 has 11 amino acids. This chain's CDR3 is CSVETYEKLFF. The CDR3 bases are TGCAGCGTTGAGACCTATGAAAAACTGTTTTTT.

CDR3 DNA sequence: TGTGCCAGCAGGGGAACAGGAATCGGAGGCTACACCTTC. Translation gives CASRGTGIGGYTF. The rearrangement uses TRBV7-2 and TRBJ1-2; TRBD1 might be the D (5 bases). CDR1 and CDR2 from the germline V gene are SGHTA and FQGNSA. The V gene lost 6 bases and the J gene lost 8 bases, with 16 bases spanning the gap. The CDR3 consists of 13 residues. Variable domain in full (rest from reference TRBV7-2 and TRBJ1-2): GAGVSQSPSNKVTEKGKDVELRCDPISGHTALYWYRQSLGQGLEFLIYFQGNSAPDKSGLPSDRFSAERTGGSVSTLTIQRTQQEDSAVYLCASRGTGIGGYTFGSGTRLTVV.